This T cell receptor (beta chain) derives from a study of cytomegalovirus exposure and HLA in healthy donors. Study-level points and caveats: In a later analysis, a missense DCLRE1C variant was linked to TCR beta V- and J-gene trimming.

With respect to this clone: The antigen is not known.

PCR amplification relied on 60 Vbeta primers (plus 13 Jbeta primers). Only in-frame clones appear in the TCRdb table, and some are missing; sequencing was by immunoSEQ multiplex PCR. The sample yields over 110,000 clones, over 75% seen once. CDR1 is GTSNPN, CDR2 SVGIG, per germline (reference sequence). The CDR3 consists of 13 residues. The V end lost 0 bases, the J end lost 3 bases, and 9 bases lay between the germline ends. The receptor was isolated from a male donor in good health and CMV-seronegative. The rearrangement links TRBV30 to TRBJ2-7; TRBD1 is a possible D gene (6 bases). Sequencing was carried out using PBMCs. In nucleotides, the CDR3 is TGTGCCTGGAGTGTAGGGGGTTACTACGAGCAGTACTTC. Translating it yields CAWSVGGYYEQYF. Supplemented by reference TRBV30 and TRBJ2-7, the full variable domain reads SQTIHQWPATLVQPVGSPLSLECTVEGTSNPNLYWYRQAAGRGLQLLFYSVGIGQISSEVPQNLSASRPQDRQFILSSKKLLLSDSGFYLCAWSVGGYYEQYFGPGTRLTVT.